Shown below are 16 T cell receptor beta chains from a single sample sequenced in a study of regulatory T cells in long-lasting Graves disease. Time point meaning: persistent/refractory GD, antithyroid drugs over 5 years with positive TRAb. Following extraction of RNA from PBMCs, that RNA was used to make the TCR library. Combining iRepertoire HTBI primers with Arm-PCR of CDR3 regions, the authors built TCR beta libraries. TCRdb reprocessed the multiplex PCR reads via MiXCR and lists one record per CDR3 protein. Of 500,000 to 700,000 distinct CDR3 sequences in the sample, approximately 29% are singletons; the top ten hold about two fifths. Material: peripheral blood mononuclear cells (PBMCs), obtained when the disease was refractory, from a patient treated with antithyroid drugs. These receptors were collected from a female donor with Graves disease.

In DNA, the CDR3 is TGTGCCAACAGCCTCACAGGACTCACCGGGGAGCTGTTTTTT. This gives the protein CANSLTGLTGELFF. The chain links TRBV12-3 or TRBV12-4 to TRBJ2-2; D possibly matches TRBD1 or TRBD2 (5 bases each). This CDR3 is built from 14 residues. V shed 10 bases and J shed 4 bases, with 16 bases lying between them.

This clonotype has only a few counts. This sequence joins TRBV19 and TRBJ1-4; D not resolved. Trimming took off 2 bases at V and 6 bases at J, with 7 bases between the two ends. Germline V lookup: CDR1 LNHDA, CDR2 SQIVND (reference sequence). There are 13 residues in the CDR3. CDR3 sequence: CASSIRIYEKLFF. Here the CDR3 DNA reads TGTGCCAGTAGTATAAGGATCTATGAAAAACTGTTTTTT.

This rearrangement joins TRBV30 to TRBJ1-6, with D possibly matching TRBD1 (6 bases). Looked up from germline, CDR1 is GTSNPN and CDR2 is SVGIG (reference sequence). The CDR3 is made up of 13 amino acids. V lost 4 bases and J 9 bases, leaving 13 bases between the germline ends. CDR3 DNA sequence: TGTGCCTGGACTGCCCAGGGGATTTCACCCCTCCACTTT. Translation gives CAWTAQGISPLHF.

This clonotype showed up many times. The J gene is TRBJ1-1, the V gene TRBV28; 8 nucleotides line up with TRBD1. The ends lost 6 bases at V and 3 bases at J; junction bases unmatched: 6. This CDR3 has 14 amino acids. Germline assignment: CDR1 MDHEN and CDR2 SYDVKM. The CDR3 sequence is CASRLIQGDTEAFF. The DNA of the CDR3 is TGTGCCAGCAGACTCATACAGGGGGACACTGAAGCTTTCTTT.

This clonotype was seen at least ten times. The chain recombines TRBV12-3 or TRBV12-4 with TRBJ2-5; 10 nucleotides line up with TRBD2. This CDR3 contains 15 residues. Trimming took 11 bases from V and 4 from J; bases not matched to a gene: 13. The CDR3: CASRGSGRVRETQYF. CDR3 in DNA: TGTGCCTCTCGGGGCAGCGGGAGGGTTCGAGAGACCCAGTACTTC.

This clonotype was counted many times. The chain links TRBV27 to TRBJ2-7, with 7 bases lining up with TRBD2. The CDR3 is 14 residues long. Looked up from germline, CDR1 is MNHEY and CDR2 is SMNVEV (reference sequence). Trimming removed 3 bases from V and 2 bases from J; junction bases left unmatched: 4. The CDR3 DNA sequence: TGTGCCAGCAGTTTCACTAGCGCTACCTACGAGCAGTACTTC. As protein: CASSFTSATYEQYF.

This clonotype has ten or more counts. The J gene is TRBJ2-6, the V gene TRBV12-3 or TRBV12-4; D is undetermined. The germline V and J ends were trimmed by 2 bases and 0 bases, with 11 bases remaining between them. There are 17 residues in the CDR3. The CDR3 spells CASSLRGTHSGANVLTF. The CDR3 region has the DNA TGTGCCAGCAGTTTACGTGGAACCCACTCTGGGGCCAACGTCCTGACTTTC.

The genes are TRBV25-1 and TRBJ2-2; no reliable D call. Germline V lookup: CDR1 MGHDK, CDR2 SYGVNS. Trimming removed 4 bases at V and 8 bases at J, with 14 bases between. This CDR3 has 14 amino acids. The chain's CDR3 is CASSVFQFPGELFF. DNA of the CDR3: TGTGCCAGCAGTGTATTCCAGTTCCCGGGGGAGCTGTTTTTT.

This clonotype has just a few counts. The V call is TRBV30, the J call TRBJ1-1; no clear D. Per germline, CDR1 GTSNPN and CDR2 SVGIG (reference sequence). Deletions cut 0 bases from V and 4 bases from J, with 9 bases between. The CDR3 length is 13 residues. The DNA for the CDR3 is TGTGCCTGGAGTGTACTTGGCCGCACTGAAGCTTTCTTT. This gives the protein CAWSVLGRTEAFF.

A few counts support this clonotype. V is TRBV19 and J is TRBJ1-1, with D unclear. V was pared by 4 bases and J by 3 bases, with 9 bases between. CDR1 and CDR2 (germline): LNHDA, SQIVND (reference sequence). The CDR3 spans 13 residues. In DNA, the CDR3 is TGTGCCAGTAGTACAGTACGGGACACTGAAGCTTTCTTT. This gives the protein CASSTVRDTEAFF.

The chain couples TRBV30 to TRBJ1-6; no reliable D call. The CDR3 is 15 residues long. CDR1 and CDR2 (germline): GTSNPN, SVGIG (reference sequence). V dropped 4 bases and J dropped 7 bases, with 17 bases sitting between them. In DNA form, the CDR3 reads TGTGCCTGGATAAAGGACGGGATCCTCAATTCACCCCTCCACTTT. Translation: CAWIKDGILNSPLHF.

The chain combines TRBV7-3 with TRBJ2-7; 9 nucleotides match TRBD2. The V segment lost 1 base and the J segment 5 bases; nucleotides outside the gene matches: 6. The germline V gene encodes CDR1 SGHTA and CDR2 FQGTGA. The CDR3 contains 15 residues. The CDR3 spells CASSLRGGRGNEQYF. The CDR3 nucleotides are TGTGCCAGCAGCTTAAGGGGCGGGAGGGGGAACGAGCAGTACTTC.

V is TRBV6-2 or TRBV6-3 and J is TRBJ1-5; a possible D gene is TRBD1 (5 bases). Trimming removed 5 bases at V and 6 bases at J, with 20 bases between. This CDR3 is 16 amino acids long. Germline CDR1 is MNHEY and CDR2 is SVGEGT. The chain's CDR3 is CASSDGARTRGQPQHF. In DNA form, the CDR3 reads TGTGCCAGCAGTGATGGGGCGCGGACCCGAGGTCAGCCCCAGCATTTT.

This clonotype was observed a handful of times. This sequence joins TRBV6-5 and TRBJ1-5, with 7 bases identical to TRBD1. The V segment lost 2 bases and the J segment 0 bases; nucleotides outside the gene matches: 4. Germline V lookup: CDR1 MNHEY, CDR2 SVGAGI. There are 16 residues in the CDR3. CDR3 residues: CASSYGTGDSNQPQHF. The CDR3 bases are TGTGCCAGCAGTTACGGAACAGGGGATAGCAATCAGCCCCAGCATTTT.

This clonotype showed up just a few times. This rearrangement joins TRBV6-2 or TRBV6-3 to TRBJ2-7, with D unresolved. Trimming left V 2 bases short and J 2 bases short, with 7 bases between. Germline V gene lookup returns CDR1 MNHEY and CDR2 SVGEGT. The CDR3 is 13 residues long. The CDR3 loop reads CASSYEVAYEQYF. The CDR3 DNA follows: TGTGCCAGCAGTTACGAGGTTGCCTACGAGCAGTACTTC.

The V and J genes are TRBV9 and TRBJ1-2, with 7 bases that match TRBD1. With 4 bases clipped from V and 3 bases from J, the junction kept 6 bases outside the gene matches. This CDR3 contains 14 residues. Germline CDR1 SGDLS, CDR2 YYNGEE. This CDR3 is CASSSLGTDYGYTF. The CDR3, as DNA: TGTGCCAGCAGCTCCCTTGGGACAGACTATGGCTACACCTTC.